What follows is one T cell receptor (beta chain) and its context. Antigen: not known. The sequenced fragment ends 3 residues before the CDR3 boundary, so the rest is inferred from the germline J gene. This entry belongs to a study of T cell clonality in common variable immunodeficiency. Only in-frame clones appear in the TCRdb table, and some are missing; sequencing was by immunoSEQ multiplex PCR. Sampling found over 4,500 clones, none seen once. Regarding the study as a whole: Fewer deletions and N-nucleotide insertions were reportedly seen in common variable immunodeficiency TCR beta sequences.

Germline V gene lookup returns CDR1 SGHTA and CDR2 FQGNSA. V lost 6 bases and J lost 3, with 6 bases in between. The CDR3 sequence is 12 residues long. V and J are TRBV7-2 and TRBJ2-1, with D possibly being TRBD1 (5 bases). The sequencing input was peripheral blood mononuclear cells. The TCR was taken from a human donor with common variable immunodeficiency. The covered CDR3 bases are TGTGCCAGCAGGCAGGGCTACAATGAG. As protein: CASRQGYNE. The entire CDR3 is CASRQGYNEQFF.